Listed here are 2 T cell receptor beta chains from one sample, sequenced in a study of blood T cells in healthy people across ages. With a J-beta primer mix and a sample-barcoded 5' primer, a second PCR ran roughly 6 to 11 cycles. TCRdb recomputed calls from the 5' RACE reads with MiXCR, one row per CDR3 protein. This table holds 650,000 to 1,000,000 distinct CDR3 sequences, around 36% found once. Source material: blood. These receptors originate from a man aged 18 to 35 in good health.

This clonotype was recorded a few times. This chain connects TRBV6-1 to TRBJ2-1, with D perhaps TRBD2 (7 bases). The CDR3 length is 14 residues. V lost 8 bases and J lost 10, with 21 bases in between. Germline V lookup: CDR1 MNHNS, CDR2 SASEGT. The CDR3 DNA is TGTGCCAGCGCGGCCGGGGGAGGGGGATTCGAGCAGTTCTTC. It translates to CASAAGGGGFEQFF.

This clonotype appeared many times. This chain connects TRBV20-1 to TRBJ2-3; D is ambiguous. Germline CDR1 and CDR2: DFQATT and SNEGSKA (reference sequence). V lost 7 bases, J lost 4 bases, and 9 bases lay in between. This CDR3 contains 11 residues. The CDR3 region is CSGSFADTQYF. Written as DNA, the CDR3 is TGCAGTGGTTCATTTGCAGATACGCAGTATTTT.